This TCR beta chain was found in a study of T-cell memory formation after mild COVID-19. The V gene end was trimmed by 2 bases and the J gene end by 11 bases; junction bases not matched to a gene: 10. CDR1 and CDR2 (germline): MNHNY, SVGAGI (reference sequence). The CDR3 consists of 15 residues. Findings and caveats of the study: Cross-reactive memory seemingly joined, as some responding clones were found in pre-infection memory.

5'RACE primed from the constant segment yielded TCR alpha and TCR beta cDNA libraries bearing sample barcodes and UMIs. TCRdb independently ran MiXCR on the 5' RACE reads; one entry per CDR3 protein. Of around 300,000 distinct CDR3 sequences detected, roughly 18% appear once; the ten largest clones hold 20% to 25%. Concerning this clonotype itself: Its antigen is undetermined.

The sequenced sample was PBMCs or a T cell subset sorted from them (not recorded which). J is TRBJ1-3 and V is TRBV6-6, with 9 nucleotides matching TRBD1. This TCR derives from a young man who had mild COVID-19 (a few samples of this study predate the infection). Cell type and time point are not known. The CDR3 here is CASSYGTGPSSAIYF. The DNA of the CDR3 is TGTGCCAGCAGTTACGGGACAGGGCCTTCCAGCGCCATATATTTT.